Listed below are T cell receptor beta chains from one sample, sequenced in a study of cytomegalovirus exposure and HLA in healthy donors. The table came from immunoSEQ multiplex PCR; TCRdb's copy has only in-frame clones and leaves some out. In the table there are 150,000 to 200,000 clones, roughly four fifths of which are singletons. The sample was PBMCs. Source of these receptors: a young woman in good health and CMV-seronegative. Both conserved end residues are part of each CDR3.

J	V	CDR3
TRBJ1-4	TRBV5-1	CASRQGAEKLFF
TRBJ2-5	TRBV25-1	CASSPQQETQYF
TRBJ2-1	TRBV19	CASSKGGGGEQFF
TRBJ1-1	TRBV27	CASSFLGQGATEAFF
TRBJ1-1	TRBV15	CATSRERTGYDTEAFF
TRBJ1-2	TRBV14	CASSQDWAGGTGYTF
TRBJ2-3	TRBV6-1	CASSAQRGAGHRRYF
TRBJ1-1	TRBV11-3	CASSLQRGTEAFF
TRBJ2-1	TRBV7-9	CSSYWQVNNEQFF
TRBJ1-1	TRBV2	CASSDLGGDTEAFF
TRBJ2-3	TRBV2	CASSVSTDTQYF
TRBJ2-2	TRBV2	CASSDLAGTGELFF
TRBJ1-4	TRBV7-9	CASSPGTGNEKLFF
TRBJ1-6	TRBV5-5	CASSLGAPRQGSNSPLHF
TRBJ2-7	TRBV10-3	CAISPALATEQYF
TRBJ2-3	TRBV19	CASSREISGGAAQGTTDTQYF
NA	TRBV7-9	CASSSPGQGFYEQYF
TRBJ2-5	TRBV9	CASSAAGVGIQETQYF
TRBJ2-1	TRBV2	CASLASGYNEQFF
TRBJ2-1	TRBV7-9	CASSSRDRPNEQFF
TRBJ2-5	TRBV7-6	CASSLRTGTSGRKTQYF
TRBJ2-5	TRBV28	CASSLDPGEETQYF
NA	TRBV30	CAWRGGTYEQYF
TRBJ2-7	TRBV11-2	CASSFLFGTGFYLFF
TRBJ2-7	TRBV29-1	CSVDDRDSYEQYF
TRBJ2-3	TRBV28	CASSLVLSTDTQYF
TRBJ2-1	TRBV25-1	CASTTLGQGARNEQFF
TRBJ1-2	TRBV4-1	CASSQDGTGTPCTF
TRBJ2-7	TRBV19	CASSSNAASGIYEQYF
TRBJ1-5	TRBV2	CASSPTGGAGQPQHF